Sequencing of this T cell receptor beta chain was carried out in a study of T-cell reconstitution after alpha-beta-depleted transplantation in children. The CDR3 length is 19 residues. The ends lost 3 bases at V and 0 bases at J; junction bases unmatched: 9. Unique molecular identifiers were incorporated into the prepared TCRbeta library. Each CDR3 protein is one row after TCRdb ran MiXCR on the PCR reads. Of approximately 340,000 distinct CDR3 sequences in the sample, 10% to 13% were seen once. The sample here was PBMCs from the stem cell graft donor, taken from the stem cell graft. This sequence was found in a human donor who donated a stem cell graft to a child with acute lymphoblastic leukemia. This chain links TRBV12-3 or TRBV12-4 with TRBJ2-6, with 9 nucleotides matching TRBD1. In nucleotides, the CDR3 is TGTGCCAGCAGTTTTCAACTCGGACAGGGGTCCTCTGGGGCCAACGTCCTGACTTTC. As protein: CASSFQLGQGSSGANVLTF.